The entry that follows covers one T cell receptor (beta chain) sequence. In the source study's methods: How many nucleated cells were present was estimated from reference gene primer amplification. The assay was immunoSEQ multiplex PCR, and TCRdb's table has in-frame clones only and misses some. That table supplies the V and J calls and clone size; D and trimming were determined from the DNA. The top ten clones hold 3% to 4% of a sample with around 34,000 clones, approximately 83% of them seen once. This specimen belongs to a study of blood T cell repertoires in COVID-19. Across the study: Nucleic acid was either cDNA or gDNA, and it came from T cells, B-cell-depleted T cells, or PBMCs.

V was clipped by 0 bases and J by 8 bases, with 10 bases between them. The CDR3 extends over 12 amino acids. The germline V gene has CDR1 GTSNPN and CDR2 SVGIG (reference sequence). Sequencing was performed on peripheral blood. The chain employs TRBV30 and TRBJ1-2, with no clear D. The source is a man aged 45-60 years with acute or convalescent COVID-19. The CDR3 bases are TGTGCCTGGAGTGTTTCCCAAGCGGGCTACACCTTC. As protein: CAWSVSQAGYTF. Together with reference TRBV30 and TRBJ1-2, the CDR3 gives the full variable domain: SQTIHQWPATLVQPVGSPLSLECTVEGTSNPNLYWYRQAAGRGLQLLFYSVGIGQISSEVPQNLSASRPQDRQFILSSKKLLLSDSGFYLCAWSVSQAGYTFGSGTRLTVV.